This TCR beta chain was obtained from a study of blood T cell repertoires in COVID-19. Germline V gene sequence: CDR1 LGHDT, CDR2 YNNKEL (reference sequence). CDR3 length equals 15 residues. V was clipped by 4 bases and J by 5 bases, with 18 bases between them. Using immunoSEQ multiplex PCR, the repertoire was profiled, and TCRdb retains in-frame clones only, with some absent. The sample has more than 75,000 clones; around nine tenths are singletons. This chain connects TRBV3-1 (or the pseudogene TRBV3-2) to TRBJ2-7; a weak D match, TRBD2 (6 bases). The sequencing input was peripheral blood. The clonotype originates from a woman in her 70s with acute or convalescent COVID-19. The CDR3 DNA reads TGTGCCAGCAGCCGCCAAAGCGGAGGGAGCCACGAGCAGTACTTC. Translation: CASSRQSGGSHEQYF.